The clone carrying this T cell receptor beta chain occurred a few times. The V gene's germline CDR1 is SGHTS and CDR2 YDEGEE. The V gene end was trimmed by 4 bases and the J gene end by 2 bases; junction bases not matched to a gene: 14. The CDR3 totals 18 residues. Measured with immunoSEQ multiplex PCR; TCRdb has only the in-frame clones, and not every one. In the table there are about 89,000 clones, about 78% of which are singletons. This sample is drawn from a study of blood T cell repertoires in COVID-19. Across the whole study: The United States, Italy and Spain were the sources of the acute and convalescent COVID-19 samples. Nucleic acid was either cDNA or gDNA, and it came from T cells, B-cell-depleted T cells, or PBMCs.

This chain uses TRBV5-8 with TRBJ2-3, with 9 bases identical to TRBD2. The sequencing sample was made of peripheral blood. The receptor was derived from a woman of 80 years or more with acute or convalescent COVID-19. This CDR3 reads CASSHISGGLAYTDTQYF. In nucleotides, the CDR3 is TGTGCCAGCAGCCATATTTCCGGAGGACTAGCGTACACAGATACGCAGTATTTT.